One sample yielded the 13 T cell receptor beta chains listed below, sequenced in a study of OX40 agonist ivuxolimab in advanced cancers. Profiled with immunoSEQ multiplex PCR; TCRdb holds only in-frame clones, not every one. The profile shows around 97,000 clones, 85% to 90% of them singletons. Sequenced here: CD4+ or CD8+ T cells sorted from blood, sampled in a trial of the OX40 agonist ivuxolimab. These receptors were taken from an adult with an advanced solid tumor such as melanoma, head and neck, liver or kidney cancer.

The chain has TRBV19 and TRBJ2-7; 12 bases line up with TRBD1. V was clipped by 5 bases and J by 6 bases; unmatched bases: 8. Looked up from germline, CDR1 is LNHDA and CDR2 is SQIVND (reference sequence). This CDR3 has 15 amino acids. The CDR3 nucleotides are TGTGCCAGTAGTGACTCCCGGGACAGGGGGCTCGAGCAGTACTTC. Its protein product is CASSDSRDRGLEQYF.

The gene calls are TRBV7-2 and TRBJ1-6; no firm D call. Trimming pared 5 bases from V and 7 bases from J, leaving 12 bases between. This CDR3 has 14 residues. CDR1 is SGHTA, CDR2 FQGNSA, per germline. The CDR3 nucleotides read TGTGCCAGCAGCGGCCAGACGGTGAATTCACCCCTCCACTTT. This gives the protein CASSGQTVNSPLHF.

The chain employs TRBV7-2 and TRBJ1-5, with 7 bases lining up with TRBD1. The germline CDR1 and CDR2 sequences are SGHTA and FQGNSA. The CDR3 totals 15 residues. J gave up 6 bases and V 4 bases, and 9 bases lay outside the gene matches. The CDR3 DNA sequence: TGTGCCAGCAGCTCAGGTTACAGGGGAGGTCAGCCCCAGCATTTT. Translation gives CASSSGYRGGQPQHF.

Concerning this clone: A read error may account for a junction end that differs from germline. V gene TRBV5-4 combines with J gene TRBJ1-2; D possibly corresponds to TRBD1 (5 bases). CDR3 size: 13 residues. The germline V gene has CDR1 SGHNT and CDR2 YYREEE (reference sequence). The CDR3 sequence is CASSQGEGYGYTF. The DNA for the CDR3 is TGCGCCAGCAGCCAAGGAGAGGGGTATGGCTACACCTTC.

The rearrangement joins TRBV7-8 to TRBJ1-1; D is undetermined. The CDR3 consists of 14 residues. CDR1 is SGHVS, CDR2 FQNEAQ, per germline. V dropped 4 bases and J dropped 4 bases, with 13 bases sitting between them. In DNA form, the CDR3 reads TGTGCCAGCAGCTCCCGATTATTGCCCACTGAAGCTTTCTTT. The encoded protein is CASSSRLLPTEAFF.

The V and J genes are TRBV5-8 and TRBJ1-1; D call uncertain. The V gene's germline CDR1 is SGHTS and CDR2 YDEGEE. The CDR3 runs 19 residues. The V end lost 5 bases, the J end lost 11 bases, and 37 bases lay between the germline ends. The CDR3 reads CASRRETRVLPSAFFRAFF. DNA of the CDR3: TGTGCCAGCAGACGAGAAACAAGGGTCCTCCCCTCGGCGTTTTTTCGGGCTTTCTTT.

The V gene is TRBV7-8, the J gene TRBJ2-2; TRBD2 aligns across 10 bases. CDR1 SGHVS and CDR2 FQNEAQ come from the germline V gene. The V segment lost 3 bases and the J segment 8 bases; nucleotides outside the gene matches: 9. CDR3 length: 16 amino acids. CDR3 residues: CASSLSSGSLAGELFF. CDR3 DNA: TGTGCCAGCAGCTTGTCTAGCGGGAGCCTGGCAGGGGAGCTGTTTTTT. Filled out from reference TRBV7-8 and TRBJ2-2, the complete variable domain reads GAGVSQSPRYKVAKRGQDVALRCDPISGHVSLFWYQQALGQGPEFLTYFQNEAQLDKSGLPSDRFFAERPEGSVSTLKIQRTQQEDSAVYLCASSLSSGSLAGELFFGEGSRLTVL.

This chain connects TRBV5-1 to TRBJ1-1, with a possible D match to TRBD1 (6 bases). This CDR3 is 15 amino acids long. Trimming pared 3 bases from V and 0 bases from J, leaving 12 bases between. Germline V gives CDR1 SGHRS, CDR2 YFSETQ. CDR3 residues: CASSSLDSMNTEAFF. In nucleotides, the CDR3 is TGCGCCAGCAGCTCTCTGGACAGCATGAACACTGAAGCTTTCTTT.

The chain has TRBV6-5 and TRBJ2-7, with TRBD1 matching 7 bases. Germline CDR1 reads MNHEY; CDR2 reads SVGAGI. Trimming removed 0 bases from V and 5 bases from J; junction bases left unmatched: 4. The CDR3 spans 14 residues. The CDR3 spells CASSYSKGADEQYF. The CDR3 DNA follows: TGTGCCAGCAGTTACTCGAAGGGGGCGGACGAGCAGTACTTC.

This clone came up a few times. The chain employs TRBV4-2 and TRBJ1-2, with D uncertain. CDR1 is LGHNA, CDR2 YNFKEQ, per germline. Between the trimmed V and J ends, which lost 0 bases and 7 bases, there was a span of 18 bases. The CDR3 spans 16 residues. CDR3 sequence: CASSQELTRFSVGYTF. The CDR3 DNA sequence: TGTGCCAGCAGCCAAGAACTAACACGGTTTTCGGTTGGCTACACCTTC.

The chain is built from TRBV6-6 and TRBJ2-2; D uncertain. Germline V gene lookup returns CDR1 MNHNY and CDR2 SVGAGI (reference sequence). This CDR3 is built from 15 residues. V shed 6 bases and J shed 8 bases, with 19 bases lying between them. Here the CDR3 DNA reads TGTGCCAGCAGAATGGTCATCGGGCTTTTGGGGGAGCTGTTTTTT. It yields the protein CASRMVIGLLGELFF.

V and J are TRBV6-1 and TRBJ1-1; D is unresolved. This CDR3 has 14 amino acids. The V end was cut by 8 bases, the J end by 0 bases, with 13 bases between. Germline CDR1 and CDR2: MNHNS and SASEGT. The CDR3 nucleotides are TGTGCCAGCGGAGGGAGTTCCATGAACACTGAAGCTTTCTTT. Translating gives CASGGSSMNTEAFF.

The CDR3 is CASSAGQTKLDGYTF. The CDR3 nucleotides read TGTGCCAGCAGCGCGGGACAGACAAAGCTCGATGGCTACACCTTC. V usage is TRBV7-9 and J usage is TRBJ1-2; 7 nucleotides line up with TRBD1. Germline CDR1 and CDR2: SEHNR and FQNEAQ (reference sequence). The CDR3 has 15 amino acids. V dropped 5 bases and J dropped 6; count of bases not matched to a gene: 12.